The clone carrying this T cell receptor (beta chain) was seen ten or more times. Its antigen remains unidentified. TCRdb analysed the 5' RACE reads with MiXCR anew, one entry per CDR3 protein. The sample has just under 600,000 distinct CDR3 sequences; roughly 12% are singletons. The data were taken from a study of T cells after yellow fever vaccination. In the study overall: Preparing low-cell-number fractions relied on SMART-Seq v4 Ultra Low Input.

Notes on the study in general: The secondary response showed a weaker magnitude and a faster peak, day 5 versus 15. Reappearance after the booster was observed for most primary-vaccination clones (roughly 97% CD4, roughly 90% CD8).

This CDR3 contains 16 residues. Germline V gives CDR1 LGHDT, CDR2 YNNKEL (reference sequence). The V end was cut by 0 bases, the J end by 5 bases, with 16 bases between. The rearrangement links TRBV3-1 to TRBJ2-5; D not resolved. The sample consisted of PBMCs, taken on the day of the yellow fever booster vaccination. This receptor was obtained from a man younger than 40 who received the YFV17D yellow fever vaccine. CDR3 DNA sequence: TGTGCCAGCAGCCAAGATTCCACCCGCCCGTGGGAGACCCAGTACTTC. Protein sequence: CASSQDSTRPWETQYF.